Listed below are T cell receptor beta chains from one sample, sequenced in a study of blood T cell repertoires in COVID-19. Produced via immunoSEQ multiplex PCR; TCRdb's table is partial and in-frame only. The repertoire has 45,000 or so clones, more than 75% of them found once; the top ten carry around a fifth. The sample taken for sequencing was peripheral blood. Source of these receptors: a man aged 65 to 85 with acute or convalescent COVID-19. The CDR3 runs from the conserved cysteine through the conserved F or W. A D gene is named only where the DNA matches it firmly. Clone size is not always given. Where it is, it says once, few, many or a class for expanded clones.

>TRBV15|.|.|TRBJ1-5
CATSADMGNQPQHF
TGTGCCACCAGCGCCGACATGGGCAATCAGCCCCAGCATTTT
>TRBV19|.|TRBD1|TRBJ2-5
CAKMTGGQDPETQYF
TGTGCCAAGATGACAGGGGGCCAGGACCCTGAGACCCAGTACTTC
>TRBV6-2/TRBV6-3|.|.|TRBJ1-1
CASSYSQEKMNTEAFF
TGTGCCAGCAGTTACTCACAGGAGAAAATGAACACTGAAGCTTTCTTT
>TRBV15|.|TRBD2|TRBJ2-1
CATSRGAVLAGGANEQFF
TGTGCCACCAGCAGAGGAGCCGTACTAGCGGGGGGAGCAAATGAGCAGTTCTTC
>TRBV24-1|.|.|TRBJ1-5
CATSERTGSNQPQHF
TGTGCCACCAGTGAGAGAACCGGGAGCAATCAGCCCCAGCATTTT
>TRBV18|once|TRBD1|TRBJ1-5
CASSTRDSGLQPQHF
TGTGCCAGCTCAACCCGGGACAGCGGGCTTCAGCCCCAGCATTTT
>TRBV3-1/TRBV3-2|.|.|TRBJ1-6
CASSHANRDSPLHF
TGTGCCAGCAGCCACGCCAACAGGGATTCACCCCTCCACTTT
>TRBV14|.|.|TRBJ2-3
CASSDRFIRGADTQYF
TGTGCCAGCAGCGACCGTTTCATCAGGGGCGCAGATACGCAGTATTTT
>TRBV6-6|.|.|TRBJ2-2
CASGTAYTGELFF
TGTGCCAGCGGCACAGCATACACCGGGGAGCTGTTTTTT
>TRBV15|.|.|TRBJ2-4
CATSEERLAKNIQYF
TGTGCCACCAGCGAGGAGAGACTAGCCAAAAACATTCAGTACTTC
>TRBV4-3|.|TRBD1|TRBJ1-4
CASSQGNRGTNEKLFF
TGCGCCAGCAGCCAGGGAAACAGGGGAACTAATGAAAAACTGTTTTTT
>TRBV4-1|.|.|TRBJ2-7
CASSQEWASEYEQYF
TGCGCCAGCAGCCAAGAATGGGCCTCAGAATACGAGCAGTACTTC
>TRBV10-2|.|.|TRBJ2-1
CASTLQGNRGNEQFF
TGCGCCAGCACCCTCCAAGGTAATAGGGGGAATGAGCAGTTCTTC
>TRBV30|.|.|TRBJ1-2
CAWSVGGGSGYTF
TGTGCCTGGAGTGTAGGGGGGGGTAGTGGCTACACCTTC
>TRBV6-5|.|TRBD1|TRBJ1-6
CASSHGQGRSPLHF
TGTGCCAGCAGCCATGGACAGGGGAGGTCACCCCTCCACTTT
>TRBV2|.|TRBD1|TRBJ1-2
CASGTGSGYTF
TGTGCCAGCGGGACAGGGTCGGGCTACACCTTC
>TRBV12-3/TRBV12-4|.|.|TRBJ2-1
CASSPGANEQFF
TGTGCCAGCAGTCCAGGGGCCAATGAGCAGTTCTTC
>TRBV2|.|.|TRBJ1-5
CASSVGVRQPQHF
TGTGCCAGCAGTGTAGGGGTTCGACAGCCCCAGCATTTT
>TRBV28|.|.|TRBJ2-2
CASLGRNTGELFF
TGTGCCTCCCTGGGGCGGAACACCGGGGAGCTGTTTTTT
>TRBV27|medium-sized|TRBD1|TRBJ1-4
CASSFDRGYEKLFF
TGTGCCAGCAGTTTCGACAGGGGTTACGAAAAACTGTTTTTT
>TRBV7-9|few|TRBD2|TRBJ2-1
CASSRQSGANLNEQFF
TGTGCCAGCAGCCGCCAAAGCGGGGCGAACCTCAATGAGCAGTTCTTC
>TRBV27|.|.|TRBJ1-2
CASSRGGNYGYTF
TGTGCCAGCAGCAGGGGTGGTAACTATGGCTACACCTTC
>TRBV18|once|TRBD1|TRBJ2-3
CASSPRTGLDTQYF
TGTGCCAGCTCACCTCGGACAGGGCTGGATACGCAGTATTTT
>TRBV27|once|.|TRBJ1-1
CASSLSGGRTNTEAFF
TGTGCCAGCAGTTTGTCCGGGGGACGGACGAACACTGAAGCTTTCTTT
>TRBV5-8|.|TRBD1|TRBJ1-5
CASSSRDRVQGPQHF
TGTGCCAGCAGCTCCCGGGACAGGGTCCAGGGGCCCCAGCATTTT
>TRBV4-3|few|.|TRBJ2-7
CASSQGSAGSYYEQYF
TGCGCCAGCAGCCAAGGGTCGGCAGGGTCCTACTACGAGCAGTACTTC
>TRBV4-3|.|.|TRBJ1-2
CASSQETGRENYGYTF
TGCGCCAGCAGCCAGGAAACAGGGAGGGAGAACTATGGCTACACCTTC
>TRBV29-1|.|.|TRBJ2-2
CSVGERRTNTGELFF
TGCAGCGTTGGAGAGCGGCGAACGAACACCGGGGAGCTGTTTTTT
>TRBV25-1|.|TRBD2|TRBJ2-7
CASNRGWSSGEGGEQYF
TGTGCCAGCAACCGAGGTTGGAGTAGCGGGGAGGGGGGCGAGCAGTACTTC
>TRBV4-3|.|TRBD1|TRBJ2-7
CASSQDGQGIREQYF
TGCGCCAGCAGCCAAGATGGACAGGGAATACGGGAGCAGTACTTC
>TRBV4-2|.|.|TRBJ1-5
CASSQGQVLYSNQPQHF
TGTGCCAGCAGCCAGGGTCAGGTACTCTATAGCAATCAGCCCCAGCATTTT
>TRBV19|.|.|TRBJ1-5
CASRDRPYSNQPQHF
TGTGCCAGTAGGGACAGACCTTATAGCAATCAGCCCCAGCATTTT
>TRBV9|.|.|TRBJ2-1
CASSAGRLSYNEQFF
TGTGCCAGCAGCGCCGGCAGGCTTTCCTACAATGAGCAGTTCTTC
>TRBV5-1|.|.|TRBJ2-2
CASSTDRGGYTGELFF
TGCGCCAGCAGCACAGACAGGGGAGGGTACACCGGGGAGCTGTTTTTT
>TRBV21-1|.|.|TRBJ2-1
CASSKSGTATYNEQFF
TGTGCCAGCAGCAAATCCGGGACAGCGACCTACAATGAGCAGTTCTTC
>TRBV5-5|.|.|TRBJ2-1
CASSLEGIEQFF
TGTGCCAGCAGCTTGGAGGGGATTGAGCAGTTCTTC
>TRBV5-4|.|.|TRBJ1-4
CASSLLGVNEKLFF
TGTGCCAGCAGCTTGTTGGGAGTCAATGAAAAACTGTTTTTT
>TRBV5-1|few|TRBD1|TRBJ1-1
CASTPGTGTLEAFF
TGCGCCAGCACTCCCGGGACAGGCACACTTGAAGCTTTCTTT
>TRBV9|.|.|TRBJ1-2
CASSFITGNGYTF
TGTGCCAGCAGCTTCATAACAGGGAATGGCTACACCTTC
>TRBV6-2/TRBV6-3|.|TRBD2|TRBJ2-3
CASSYPVLRGGTDTQYF
TGTGCCAGCAGTTACCCCGTACTGCGGGGGGGCACAGATACGCAGTATTTT
>TRBV9|once|.|TRBJ2-7
CASSPTGNRYEQYF
TGTGCCAGCAGTCCTACAGGGAATAGGTACGAGCAGTACTTC
>TRBV2|.|.|TRBJ1-1
CASSEGRVLGNTEAFF
TGTGCCAGCAGTGAAGGCCGGGTACTAGGGAACACTGAAGCTTTCTTT
>TRBV27|.|TRBD2|TRBJ2-1
CASSLSGSHNEQFF
TGTGCCAGCAGTTTAAGCGGGAGCCACAATGAGCAGTTCTTC
>TRBV6-2/TRBV6-3|.|TRBD2|TRBJ2-3
CASSPPPRGGFDTQYF
TGTGCCAGCAGTCCACCCCCGCGGGGGGGCTTCGATACGCAGTATTTT
>TRBV13|.|TRBD1|TRBJ2-7
CASSRAGTGDYEQYF
TGTGCCAGCAGCCGTGCCGGGACAGGGGACTACGAGCAGTACTTC
>TRBV11-2|.|TRBD2|TRBJ2-7
CASSLAGGGYEQYF
TGTGCCAGCAGCTTAGCGGGGGGAGGCTACGAGCAGTACTTC
>TRBV7-2|.|.|TRBJ2-1
CASSLGLENEQFF
TGTGCCAGCAGCTTAGGTCTCGAGAATGAGCAGTTCTTC
>TRBV19|once|.|TRBJ1-2
CASNPRGEGYTF
TGTGCCAGTAACCCCAGGGGAGAGGGCTACACCTTC
>TRBV6-2/TRBV6-3|.|TRBD1|TRBJ1-2
CASSYSSYRGGGYTF
TGTGCCAGCAGTTACTCGTCGTACAGGGGAGGTGGCTACACCTTC
>TRBV30|.|.|TRBJ2-5
CAWTDGVRETQYF
TGTGCCTGGACGGACGGGGTAAGGGAGACCCAGTACTTC
>TRBV6-5|once|TRBD1|TRBJ1-1
CASRQGESTEAFF
TGTGCCAGCAGGCAGGGGGAGAGCACTGAAGCTTTCTTT
>TRBV7-9|.|.|TRBJ1-2
CASSLAGNDYGYTF
TGTGCCAGCAGCTTGGCGGGGAACGACTATGGCTACACCTTC
>TRBV5-8|few|.|TRBJ2-2
CASSFSVATGELFF
TGTGCCAGCAGCTTTAGTGTTGCCACCGGGGAGCTGTTTTTT
>TRBV11-2|.|TRBD1|TRBJ1-4
CASRSYRTGLEKLFF
TGTGCCAGCAGATCGTATCGGACAGGCCTTGAAAAACTGTTTTTT
>TRBV19|.|TRBD1|TRBJ2-7
CASSPWGQGVYEQYF
TGTGCCAGTAGTCCTTGGGGACAGGGAGTATACGAGCAGTACTTC